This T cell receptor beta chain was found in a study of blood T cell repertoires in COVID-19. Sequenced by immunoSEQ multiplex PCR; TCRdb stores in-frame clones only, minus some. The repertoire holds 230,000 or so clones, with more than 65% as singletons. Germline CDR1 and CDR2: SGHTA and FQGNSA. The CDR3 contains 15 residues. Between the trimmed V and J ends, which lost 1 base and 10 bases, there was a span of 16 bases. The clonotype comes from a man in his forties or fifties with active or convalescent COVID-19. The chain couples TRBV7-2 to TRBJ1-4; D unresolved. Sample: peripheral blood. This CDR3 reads CASSLEQAPLGKLFF. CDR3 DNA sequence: TGTGCCAGCAGCTTAGAGCAGGCGCCGCTGGGAAAACTGTTTTTT.